This T cell receptor (beta chain) was profiled in a study of OX40 agonist ivuxolimab in advanced cancers. Study background: Patients were infused with ivuxolimab every 2 weeks at 0.01 to 10 mg/kg. Participants, 82.7% male, averaged roughly 60 years of age, ranging from roughly 23 to 90. Partial responses occurred in three patients (one hepatocellular carcinoma, two cutaneous melanoma).

The investigators sampled blood at baseline, at cycle 4 day 1, and at cycle 7 day 1. CDR1 is KGHSH and CDR2 is LQKENI in the germline V gene. Germline trimming cut 2 bases from V and 1 base from J; bases unmatched to any gene: 8. The CDR3 extends over 17 amino acids. TCRdb's table, derived via immunoSEQ multiplex PCR, lists solely in-frame clones and lacks some. This table holds tens of thousands of clones, around nine tenths found once. The V call is TRBV18, the J call TRBJ1-5, with 7 bases lining up with TRBD1. The sequence derives from an adult with an advanced solid tumor such as melanoma, head and neck, liver or kidney cancer. Sequencing used CD4+ or CD8+ T cells sorted from blood, obtained in a trial of the OX40 agonist ivuxolimab. The CDR3 loop reads CASSPRADRLSNQPQHF. CDR3 DNA: TGTGCCAGCTCACCAAGAGCGGACAGGTTAAGCAATCAGCCCCAGCATTTT.